Each of the 22 T cell receptor beta chains below was sequenced from the same sample in a study of T-cell reconstitution after alpha-beta-depleted transplantation in children. Construction of the TCRbeta library involved unique molecular identifiers. TCRdb used MiXCR to reprocess the PCR reads, holding one entry per CDR3 protein. The table lists roughly 100,000 distinct CDR3 sequences, under 7% of them singletons, with 6.1% in the top ten. The input for sequencing was PBMCs, mostly from graft donor cells, taken 60 days after TCRalphabeta/CD19-depleted stem cell transplant. These receptors all come from a female patient between 2 and 15 years old who had a stem cell transplant for Fanconi anemia, so the T cells may come from the graft donor.

The gene calls are TRBV7-9 and TRBJ1-1; the D is unclear. Germline lookup yields CDR1 SEHNR and CDR2 FQNEAQ (reference sequence). This CDR3 has 12 residues. With 6 bases removed from V and 0 bases from J, the gap between germline ends came to 5 bases. The CDR3: CASRTMNTEAFF. CDR3 DNA: TGTGCCAGCAGAACCATGAACACTGAAGCTTTCTTT.

V usage is TRBV7-2 and J usage is TRBJ2-3, with 10 bases lining up with TRBD2. The CDR3 has 14 residues. Germline-derived CDR1 and CDR2 are SGHTA and FQGNSA. The J segment lost 0 bases and the V segment lost 9 bases, leaving 3 bases of the junction unmatched. The CDR3 region has the DNA TGTGCCAGAACTAGCGGGATCAGCACAGATACGCAGTATTTT. It yields the protein CARTSGISTDTQYF.

V and J are TRBV2 and TRBJ1-3, with D unresolved. There are 16 residues in the CDR3. CDR1 and CDR2 (germline): SNHLY, FYNNEI. Between the trimmed V and J ends, which lost 4 bases and 0 bases, there was a span of 13 bases. The CDR3 DNA sequence: TGTGCCAGCAGTGGTCCGGTCCTAGGCTCTGGAAACACCATATATTTT. Translated: CASSGPVLGSGNTIYF.

There are many counts of this clonotype. The chain combines TRBV20-1 with TRBJ2-3; TRBD2 might be the D (6 bases). Trimming removed 5 bases from V and 0 bases from J, with 15 bases in between. The CDR3 is 15 amino acids. Germline CDR1 and CDR2: DFQATT and SNEGSKA (reference sequence). The CDR3 coding sequence is TGCAGTGCTGGTCGGACTACGGGGAGCACAGATACGCAGTATTTT. Amino acids: CSAGRTTGSTDTQYF.

This clonotype showed up many times. The V and J genes are TRBV7-9 and TRBJ2-3, with unresolved D. Per germline, CDR1 SEHNR and CDR2 FQNEAQ (reference sequence). V dropped 5 bases and J dropped 5 bases, with 11 bases sitting between them. The CDR3 contains 13 residues. CDR3 DNA sequence: TGTGCCAGCAGCCATAGGGAAATAGATACGCAGTATTTT. This translates into CASSHREIDTQYF. The full variable domain, with the rest looked up from reference TRBV7-9 and TRBJ2-3, is DTGVSQNPRHKITKRGQNVTFRCDPISEHNRLYWYRQTLGQGPEFLTYFQNEAQLEKSRLLSDRFSAERPKGSFSTLEIQRTEQGDSAMYLCASSHREIDTQYFGPGTRLTVL.

This clonotype showed up just a few times. The rearrangement links TRBV20-1 to TRBJ1-2; 10 nucleotides agree with TRBD1. CDR3 size: 14 residues. Germline lookup yields CDR1 DFQATT and CDR2 SNEGSKA (reference sequence). After removal of 0 bases from V and 11 bases from J, the junction contained 9 bases not matched to a gene. The CDR3, as DNA: TGCAGTGCTAGAGATCAAGGGACAGGGGACTTTTACACCTTC. Its protein is CSARDQGTGDFYTF.

The sample holds many counts of this clonotype. The J gene is TRBJ2-5, the V gene TRBV3-1; 7 bases map to TRBD2. The CDR3 extends over 16 amino acids. The ends lost 3 bases at V and 2 bases at J; junction bases unmatched: 9. Germline V gives CDR1 LGHDT, CDR2 YNNKEL (reference sequence). The CDR3 is CASSHSTGGGQETQYF. The CDR3 DNA sequence: TGTGCCAGCAGCCATTCGACTGGGGGAGGGCAAGAGACCCAGTACTTC.

CDR3 DNA: TGTGCCAGCAGCTTAAAATTCATAGCTAGCGGGGAGACCTACGAGCAGTACTTC. Its translation: CASSLKFIASGETYEQYF. The rearrangement links TRBV7-8 to TRBJ2-7, with TRBD2 matching over 9 bases. Losses at the gene ends were 2 bases for V and 2 bases for J; bases not matched to a gene: 13. The germline V gene has CDR1 SGHVS and CDR2 FQNEAQ. This CDR3 region has 18 residues.

This clonotype was seen repeatedly, ten times or more. V is TRBV24-1 and J is TRBJ2-1, with 12 positions matching TRBD2. The CDR3 extends over 16 amino acids. V shed 4 bases and J 10 bases; nucleotides not matched to a gene: 10. CDR1 and CDR2 from the germline V gene are KGHDR and SFDVKD. The CDR3 reads CATSDPPSGRVWEQFF. The DNA for the CDR3 is TGTGCCACCAGTGACCCCCCTAGCGGGAGGGTTTGGGAGCAGTTCTTC.

This clonotype has a handful of counts. This chain uses TRBV30 with TRBJ2-3; 8 nucleotides match TRBD1. CDR1 GTSNPN and CDR2 SVGIG come from the germline V gene (reference sequence). The CDR3 runs 13 residues. The V segment lost 0 bases and the J segment 4 bases; nucleotides outside the gene matches: 0. The CDR3 sequence is CAWSVQGADTQYF. DNA for the CDR3: TGTGCCTGGAGTGTACAGGGGGCAGATACGCAGTATTTT. Using reference TRBV30 and TRBJ2-3 for the parts outside the CDR3, the full variable domain is SQTIHQWPATLVQPVGSPLSLECTVEGTSNPNLYWYRQAAGRGLQLLFYSVGIGQISSEVPQNLSASRPQDRQFILSSKKLLLSDSGFYLCAWSVQGADTQYFGPGTRLTVL.

Many counts were recorded for this clonotype. The chain uses TRBV20-1 and TRBJ2-2; the match to TRBD1 covers 11 bases. Trimming took 5 bases from V and 4 from J; bases not matched to a gene: 9. The CDR3 sequence is 16 residues long. Germline assignment: CDR1 DFQATT and CDR2 SNEGSKA (reference sequence). Written as DNA, the CDR3 is TGCAGTGCTCTTCTTTGGGACAGGGGGACCACCGGGGAGCTGTTTTTT. Translating gives CSALLWDRGTTGELFF.

This clonotype was seen repeatedly, ten times or more. The V and J genes are TRBV9 and TRBJ2-7; TRBD2 agrees at 7 bases. The CDR3 loop spans 15 amino acids. The germline V gene has CDR1 SGDLS and CDR2 YYNGEE. J gave up 1 base and V 3 bases, and 7 bases lay outside the gene matches. The CDR3 loop reads CASSDKAGLSYEQYF. DNA of the CDR3: TGTGCCAGCAGCGACAAAGCGGGACTGTCCTACGAGCAGTACTTC.

V is TRBV27 and J is TRBJ2-7, with 12 bases fitting TRBD2. CDR3 size: 16 residues. The germline V gene has CDR1 MNHEY and CDR2 SMNVEV (reference sequence). Losses at the gene ends were 3 bases for V and 4 bases for J; bases not matched to a gene: 7. The CDR3 protein is CASSFGLAGGLYEQYF. The CDR3 DNA is TGTGCCAGCAGTTTCGGGCTAGCGGGAGGGTTGTACGAGCAGTACTTC.

The rearrangement links TRBV7-9 to TRBJ1-2; possible D gene TRBD1, 5 bases. CDR1 is SEHNR and CDR2 is FQNEAQ in the germline V gene (reference sequence). The CDR3 spans 16 residues. Trimming removed 5 bases from V and 0 bases from J, with 16 bases in between. The CDR3 here is CASSPAPGRPNYGYTF. DNA of the CDR3: TGTGCCAGCAGCCCGGCCCCGGGACGTCCTAACTATGGCTACACCTTC.

This CDR3 reads CASSQQPGQGSYEQYF. CDR3 coding DNA: TGTGCCAGCAGCCAGCAACCGGGACAGGGATCCTACGAGCAGTACTTC. The V and J genes are TRBV7-8 and TRBJ2-7, with 9 bases identical to TRBD1. Germline CDR1 is SGHVS and CDR2 is FQNEAQ. Trimming cost V 5 bases and J 1 base; bases outside gene matches: 9. CDR3 length equals 16 residues.

CDR3 in amino acids: CASSPRVSEPQHF. The CDR3 coding sequence is TGCGCCAGCAGCCCCAGGGTCTCGGAGCCCCAGCATTTT. J is TRBJ1-5 and V is TRBV4-1; tentative D call: TRBD1 (5 bases). Trimming stripped 4 bases from V and 8 bases from J, with 12 bases between. Germline V lookup: CDR1 MGHRA, CDR2 YSYEKL. This CDR3 is 13 amino acids long.

The chain joins TRBV20-1 to TRBJ2-3; 13 bases are a match to TRBD2. CDR1 and CDR2 (germline): DFQATT, SNEGSKA (reference sequence). The CDR3 runs to 15 residues. V was clipped by 5 bases and J by 2 bases; unmatched bases: 4. CDR3: CSALGLAGPTDTQYF. CDR3 nucleotides: TGCAGTGCTTTGGGACTAGCGGGGCCCACAGATACGCAGTATTTT.

This clonotype came up many times. The chain has TRBV10-3 and TRBJ2-7; 14 nucleotides align to TRBD2. Germline lookup yields CDR1 ENHRY and CDR2 SYGVKD. The length of the CDR3 is 15 residues. J lost 3 bases, V lost 3 bases, and 1 base had no gene match. As DNA, the CDR3 is TGTGCCATCAGTGAAGGGACTAGCGGGGGCTACGAGCAGTACTTC. It yields the protein CAISEGTSGGYEQYF.

This clonotype showed up many times. The chain recombines TRBV5-1 with TRBJ2-3; 11 nucleotides agree with TRBD2. Germline values: CDR1 SGHRS, CDR2 YFSETQ. The CDR3 runs to 17 residues. The trim removed 0 bases at V and 5 bases at J, leaving 8 bases unmatched. The CDR3 is CASSLATLAGGGDTQYF. The CDR3 DNA sequence: TGCGCCAGCAGCTTGGCCACCCTAGCGGGAGGTGGAGATACGCAGTATTTT.

This clonotype has only a few counts. V gene TRBV18 combines with J gene TRBJ2-4; D is undetermined. Germline-derived CDR1 and CDR2 are KGHSH and LQKENI. This CDR3 has 14 amino acids. Trimming removed 2 bases at V and 2 bases at J, with 7 bases between. This chain's CDR3 is CASSPSMTKNIQYF. The CDR3 nucleotides are TGTGCCAGCTCACCATCTATGACCAAAAACATTCAGTACTTC. Based on the CDR3 plus reference TRBV18 and TRBJ2-4, the full variable domain is NAGVMQNPRHLVRRRGQEARLRCSPMKGHSHVYWYRQLPEEGLKFMVYLQKENIIDESGMPKERFSAEFPKEGPSILRIQQVVRGDSAAYFCASSPSMTKNIQYFGAGTRLSVL.

The V call is TRBV7-3, the J call TRBJ1-1, with D unresolved. CDR1 is SGHTA, CDR2 FQGTGA, per germline. The CDR3 sequence is 13 residues long. Trimming stripped 5 bases from V and 5 bases from J, with 12 bases between. The CDR3 region has the DNA TGTGCCAGCAGCGCTTCAGATGGAACTGAAGCTTTCTTT. This codes for CASSASDGTEAFF.

The table lists this clonotype with many counts. The chain is built from TRBV3-1 and TRBJ2-7, with D possibly being TRBD2 (5 bases). V was trimmed by 0 bases and J by 3 bases, leaving 21 bases between them. Germline CDR1 is LGHDT and CDR2 is YNNKEL (reference sequence). This CDR3 comprises 18 residues. Written as DNA, the CDR3 is TGTGCCAGCAGCCAAGATCTATTGTCGGGAACCTCATTCTACGAGCAGTACTTC. Its translation: CASSQDLLSGTSFYEQYF.